A selection of T cell receptor beta chains follows, all from one sample in a study of T-cell memory formation after mild COVID-19. TCRdb called the 5' RACE reads again in MiXCR, with one record for every CDR3 protein. The sample contains roughly 99,000 distinct CDR3 sequences, about 15% of which appear only once. The sample consisted of PBMCs or a T cell subset sorted from them (not recorded which). The receptor set was obtained from a young man who had mild COVID-19 (a few samples of this study predate the infection). Cell type and time point are not known. Each CDR3 is given with its conserved first and last residue. The D gene is left open where the match is weak. Only part of the rows carry a size: once, few, many, or a class if the clone is expanded.

.	many	TRBV7-9	TRBJ1-1	13	TGTGCCACCAGCGCAGGGTTAGACACTGAAGCTTTCTTT	CATSAGLDTEAFF
.	.	TRBV7-9	TRBJ2-7	14	TGTGCCAGCAGCCCGTGGACAGCTACCTACGAGCAGTACTTC	CASSPWTATYEQYF
.	.	TRBV6-5	TRBJ1-6	15	TGTGCCAGCAGATTGATAAGCTCCTATAATTCACCCCTCCACTTT	CASRLISSYNSPLHF
TRBD1	.	TRBV5-5	TRBJ2-7	14	TGTGCCAGCAGCCAAGGGACAGGGGTTCTCGAGCAGTACTTC	CASSQGTGVLEQYF
.	.	TRBV5-1	TRBJ2-7	11	TGCGCCAGCCGGCGAGGGAACGAGCAGTACTTC	CASRRGNEQYF
.	.	TRBV6-5	TRBJ2-7	12	TGTGCCAGCAGTTACCCAGGGGATAAGCAGTACTTC	CASSYPGDKQYF
.	many	TRBV29-1	TRBJ2-3	15	TGCAGCGTCGAGGAGGCGGACAGGAGGGGAGATACGCAGTATTTT	CSVEEADRRGDTQYF
.	.	TRBV7-3	TRBJ2-3	15	TGTGCCAGCAGCTTGCCGGGCTCCCCTTTAGATACGCAGTATTTT	CASSLPGSPLDTQYF
TRBD1	.	TRBV12-3/TRBV12-4	TRBJ2-7	14	TGTGCCAGCAGCACGGGACAGTCGTCCTACGAGCAGTACTTC	CASSTGQSSYEQYF
.	few	TRBV4-3	TRBJ2-5	14	TGCGCCAGCAGCCAAGATCCTGCCGTCGAGACCCAGTACTTC	CASSQDPAVETQYF
.	.	TRBV4-1	TRBJ2-2	14	TGCGCCAGCAGCCAAGATGTAGGTGACGGGGAGCTGTTTTTT	CASSQDVGDGELFF
.	few	TRBV27	TRBJ1-1	14	TGTGCCAGCAGTTTAGGGGGGGGTGGCACTGAAGCTTTCTTT	CASSLGGGGTEAFF
.	.	TRBV4-3	TRBJ2-1	15	TGCGCCAGAAGCCCCGTCCCGGGTGGGGCGGATGAGCAGTTCTTC	CARSPVPGGADEQFF
.	once	TRBV12-5	TRBJ1-5	12	TGTGCTAGTGCCTCGGGGGTTCAGCCCCAGCATTTT	CASASGVQPQHF
.	.	TRBV7-2	TRBJ1-5	17	TGTGCCAGCAGCCGCGGGGGCGGCCCCATGAGCAATCAGCCCCAGCATTTT	CASSRGGGPMSNQPQHF
.	.	TRBV5-1	TRBJ1-2	11	TGCGCCAGCAGGGTGGACGACCATTTCACCTTC	CASRVDDHFTF
TRBD2	.	TRBV7-2	TRBJ2-1	16	TGTGCCAGCAGCCCTGGGCGGGGGGTATCCTACAATGAGCAGTTCTTC	CASSPGRGVSYNEQFF
.	few	TRBV28	TRBJ2-1	15	TGTGCCAGCCAGACAGGGACTAGCTCCTACAATGAGCAGTTCTTC	CASQTGTSSYNEQFF
.	few	TRBV6-2/TRBV6-3	TRBJ2-1	17	TGTGCCAGCATCGAAGAGATAGCCCCGAGAGGAGACAATGAGCAGTTCTTC	CASIEEIAPRGDNEQFF
.	many	TRBV7-3	TRBJ2-7	13	TGTGCCAGCAGCTTAGGGGTTTCCTACGAGCAGTACTTC	CASSLGVSYEQYF
TRBD1	.	TRBV29-1	TRBJ2-1	13	TGCAGCGTTGGACAGGGGCTAGGGAATGAGCAGTTCTTC	CSVGQGLGNEQFF
.	few	TRBV20-1	TRBJ2-2	15	TGCAGTGCTAGTGATCCGTACGCGAATACCGGGGAGCTGTTTTTT	CSASDPYANTGELFF
.	.	TRBV6-5	TRBJ2-7	14	TGTGCCAGCACTGCCGGGCCCCCCTCCTACGAGCAGTACTTC	CASTAGPPSYEQYF
TRBD1	few	TRBV10-2	TRBJ2-1	15	TGCGCCAGCAGTGGGGTCGGGACAGGCCTCAATGAGCAGTTCTTC	CASSGVGTGLNEQFF
.	.	TRBV5-1	TRBJ2-3	12	TGCGCCAGCAGCGGCTTCACAGATACGCAGTATTTT	CASSGFTDTQYF
TRBD2	few	TRBV7-9	TRBJ2-1	16	TGTGCCAGCAGCTTAGAAGGGCGGGGGGCCTACAATGAGCAGTTCTTC	CASSLEGRGAYNEQFF
.	few	TRBV20-1	TRBJ1-2	11	TGCAGTTTAACGGGGAACTATGGCTACACCTTC	CSLTGNYGYTF
.	few	TRBV19	TRBJ1-1	12	TGTGCCAGTAGTATAGTAGGGATCGAAGCTTTCTTT	CASSIVGIEAFF